What follows is one T cell receptor beta chain and its context. This sample stems from a study of blood T cell repertoires in COVID-19. Study as a whole: Acute and convalescent COVID-19 specimens originated in the United States, Italy and Spain.

As processed by the authors: Counts of nucleated cells, estimated from reference gene primer amplification, were obtained. Sequenced by immunoSEQ multiplex PCR; TCRdb stores in-frame clones only, minus some. That table is the source of V, J and clone size, and D and trimming were worked out from the DNA. The sample lists about 240,000 clones; 87% were seen once. Germline V CDR1 and CDR2: SEHNR, FQNEAQ (reference sequence). V gave up 4 bases and J gave up 7 bases; unmatched junction bases: 10. CDR3 size: 15 residues. The clonotype comes from a man between 60 and 75 years old who had recovered from COVID-19. Sequenced sample: peripheral blood. The chain links TRBV7-9 to TRBJ2-1, with TRBD1 matching 7 bases. Here the CDR3 reads CASSSTGVWVNEQFF. CDR3 sequence (DNA): TGTGCCAGCAGCTCAACAGGGGTCTGGGTGAATGAGCAGTTCTTC.